Below, one T cell receptor (beta chain) is given with its context. Profiling relied on immunoSEQ multiplex PCR, and the TCRdb table lists in-frame clones only, not all of them. The table records about 86,000 clones, about 88% of them present only once. This sample stems from a study of T cell responses to AZD1222 COVID-19 vaccine. The sequenced sample was peripheral blood, obtained 28 days after the second AZD1222 dose. The source is an adult who received the AZD1222 COVID-19 vaccine.

CDR3 sequence reads: CASSLLQGVEGYTF. The CDR3 nucleotides read TGTGCCAGTAGCTTACTACAGGGAGTAGAAGGCTACACCTTC. This chain joins TRBV19 and TRBJ1-2, with a weak D call TRBD1 (6 bases). The V end lost 6 bases, the J end lost 8 bases, and 19 bases lay between the germline ends. This CDR3 is 14 amino acids long. The germline CDR1 and CDR2 sequences are LNHDA and SQIVND (reference sequence).